This is a list of T cell receptor beta chains from one sample in a study of T cell responses to AZD1222 COVID-19 vaccine. Produced via immunoSEQ multiplex PCR; TCRdb's table is partial and in-frame only. This repertoire shows more than 70,000 clones, over 85% found once; its top ten account for more than 4%. Sequenced material: peripheral blood, taken on day 0 of AZD1222 vaccination. The receptors were sampled from an adult in good health. Both conserved end residues are part of each CDR3. Fields, in order: J gene, clone size, D gene, V gene, CDR3 protein, CDR3 DNA. D genes are given only for firm matches. Where a row states a size, it is once, few, many or the class of an expanded clone; other rows omit it.

j_call: TRBJ2-3; clone_size: -; d_call: -; v_call: TRBV7-8; cdr3_aa: CASSSSDYTDTQYF; cdr3_nt: TGTGCCAGCAGCTCCTCGGACTACACAGATACGCAGTATTTT
j_call: TRBJ2-1; clone_size: -; d_call: TRBD2; v_call: TRBV6-5; cdr3_aa: CASSLLAGDLNEQFF; cdr3_nt: TGTGCCAGCAGTCTACTAGCGGGGGATTTAAATGAGCAGTTCTTC
j_call: TRBJ2-7; clone_size: -; d_call: TRBD1; v_call: TRBV6-5; cdr3_aa: CASSYKGQGPYEQYF; cdr3_nt: TGTGCCAGCAGTTACAAGGGACAGGGCCCCTACGAGCAGTACTTC
j_call: TRBJ1-5; clone_size: -; d_call: -; v_call: TRBV4-1; cdr3_aa: CASSQEDARGQPQHF; cdr3_nt: TGCGCCAGCAGCCAAGAGGATGCGAGGGGGCAGCCCCAGCATTTT
j_call: TRBJ1-2; clone_size: -; d_call: -; v_call: TRBV10-2; cdr3_aa: CASSDDGINYGYTF; cdr3_nt: TGCGCCAGCAGTGATGACGGTATCAACTATGGCTACACCTTC
j_call: TRBJ2-7; clone_size: -; d_call: -; v_call: TRBV11-2; cdr3_aa: CASSLWDEQYF; cdr3_nt: TGTGCCAGCAGCTTATGGGACGAGCAGTACTTC
j_call: TRBJ1-4; clone_size: -; d_call: -; v_call: TRBV18; cdr3_aa: CASSPSRGNEKLFF; cdr3_nt: TGTGCCAGCTCGCCCTCCCGGGGCAATGAAAAACTGTTTTTT
j_call: TRBJ2-2; clone_size: -; d_call: TRBD2; v_call: TRBV7-6; cdr3_aa: CASSLEGGRNTGELFF; cdr3_nt: TGTGCCAGCAGCTTAGAAGGCGGGAGGAACACCGGGGAGCTGTTTTTT
j_call: TRBJ1-5; clone_size: once; d_call: -; v_call: TRBV30; cdr3_aa: CAWSGGYSQPQHF; cdr3_nt: TGTGCCTGGAGCGGGGGGTACAGTCAGCCCCAGCATTTT
j_call: TRBJ1-4; clone_size: few; d_call: TRBD1; v_call: TRBV19; cdr3_aa: CASGRQGVEEKLFF; cdr3_nt: TGTGCCAGCGGGAGACAGGGGGTAGAGGAAAAACTGTTTTTT
j_call: TRBJ1-2; clone_size: -; d_call: -; v_call: TRBV11-3; cdr3_aa: CASSLSGDFYGYTF; cdr3_nt: TGTGCCAGCAGCTTATCAGGGGATTTCTATGGCTACACCTTC
j_call: TRBJ2-2; clone_size: few; d_call: -; v_call: TRBV13; cdr3_aa: CASSSLVILRTGELFF; cdr3_nt: TGTGCCAGCAGCTCTCTAGTGATCCTCCGCACCGGGGAGCTGTTTTTT
j_call: TRBJ2-5; clone_size: -; d_call: -; v_call: TRBV7-3; cdr3_aa: CASSFLVGSQETQYF; cdr3_nt: TGTGCCAGCAGCTTCCTCGTTGGGTCGCAAGAGACCCAGTACTTC
j_call: TRBJ2-1; clone_size: -; d_call: -; v_call: TRBV5-1; cdr3_aa: CASSPRDSFRSYNEQFF; cdr3_nt: TGCGCCAGCAGCCCACGGGACTCCTTTCGATCCTACAATGAGCAGTTCTTC
j_call: TRBJ1-1; clone_size: -; d_call: -; v_call: TRBV30; cdr3_aa: CAWKYGGSEGEAFF; cdr3_nt: TGTGCCTGGAAGTACGGGGGGTCTGAGGGTGAAGCTTTCTTT
j_call: TRBJ1-2; clone_size: -; d_call: -; v_call: TRBV11-2; cdr3_aa: CASSLRVGSGYTF; cdr3_nt: TGTGCCAGCAGCTTACGGGTCGGGTCTGGCTACACCTTC
j_call: TRBJ1-5; clone_size: -; d_call: -; v_call: TRBV6-5; cdr3_aa: CASSYVGPKNQPQHF; cdr3_nt: TGTGCCAGCAGTTACGTGGGGCCGAAAAATCAGCCCCAGCATTTT